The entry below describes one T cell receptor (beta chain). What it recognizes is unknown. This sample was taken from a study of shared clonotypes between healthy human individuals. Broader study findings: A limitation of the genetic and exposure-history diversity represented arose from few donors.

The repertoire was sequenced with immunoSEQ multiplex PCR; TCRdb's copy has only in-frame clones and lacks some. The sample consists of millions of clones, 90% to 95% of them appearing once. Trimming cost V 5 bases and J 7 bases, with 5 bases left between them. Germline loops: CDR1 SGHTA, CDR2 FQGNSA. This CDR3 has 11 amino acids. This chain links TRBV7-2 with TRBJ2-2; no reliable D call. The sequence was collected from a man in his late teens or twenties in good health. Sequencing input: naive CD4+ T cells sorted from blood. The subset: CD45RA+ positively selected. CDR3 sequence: CASSPVGELFF. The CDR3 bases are TGTGCCAGCAGCCCAGTCGGGGAGCTGTTTTTT.